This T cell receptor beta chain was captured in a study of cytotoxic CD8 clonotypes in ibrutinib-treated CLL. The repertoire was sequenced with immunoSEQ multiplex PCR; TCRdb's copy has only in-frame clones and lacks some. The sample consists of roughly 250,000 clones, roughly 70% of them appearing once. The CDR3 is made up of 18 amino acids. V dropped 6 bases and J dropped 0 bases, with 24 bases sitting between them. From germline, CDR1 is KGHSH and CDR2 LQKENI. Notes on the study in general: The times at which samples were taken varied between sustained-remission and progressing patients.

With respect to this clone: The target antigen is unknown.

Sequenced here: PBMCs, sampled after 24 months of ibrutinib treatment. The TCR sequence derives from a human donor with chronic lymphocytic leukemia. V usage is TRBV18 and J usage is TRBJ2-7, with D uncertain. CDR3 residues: CASSTLPPGGMSSYEQYF. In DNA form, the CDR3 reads TGTGCCAGCTCTACCTTACCCCCCGGCGGAATGAGCTCCTACGAGCAGTACTTC.